Below, one T cell receptor beta chain is given with its context. Its specificity is unknown. This sample is drawn from a study of OX40 agonist ivuxolimab in advanced cancers. The study, taken as a whole, reports: Doses of 0.1 to 3.0 mg/kg were accompanied by clonal expansion of CD4+ and CD8+ blood T cells by week 6.

The CDR3 runs to 15 residues. Germline assignment: CDR1 SGHTA and CDR2 FQGNSA. V was shortened by 5 bases and J by 4 bases, with 15 bases between the two germline ends. Profiled with immunoSEQ multiplex PCR; TCRdb holds only in-frame clones, not every one. In the table there are 50,000 to 80,000 clones, around four fifths of which are singletons. The TCR sequence derives from an adult with an advanced solid tumor such as melanoma, head and neck, liver or kidney cancer. The gene calls are TRBV7-2 and TRBJ1-5, with D possibly being TRBD1 (5 bases). The specimen comprised CD4+ or CD8+ T cells sorted from blood, sampled in a trial of the OX40 agonist ivuxolimab. CDR3: CASSTIWGLNQPQHF. The DNA for the CDR3 is TGTGCCAGCAGCACCATATGGGGCTTAAATCAGCCCCAGCATTTT. The complete variable domain, with remaining parts taken from reference TRBV7-2 and TRBJ1-5, reads GAGVSQSPSNKVTEKGKDVELRCDPISGHTALYWYRQSLGQGLEFLIYFQGNSAPDKSGLPSDRFSAERTGGSVSTLTIQRTQQEDSAVYLCASSTIWGLNQPQHFGDGTRLSIL.